Below, 9 T cell receptor beta chains from the same sample are listed, as sequenced in a study of T cell responses to AZD1222 COVID-19 vaccine (dated by TCRdb to the early 2020s). The library was made by the immunoSEQ multiplex PCR assay. As stored in TCRdb, this immuneACCESS dataset retains in-frame rearrangements with V and J assigned. A fraction of the clones does not appear; measured against another copy, unresolved V genes explain less than half of the discrepancy, and the remainder lacks a known reason. The sample table contains approximately 74,000 clones; only one count was recorded for 80% to 90% of them. The ten largest account for more than 2% of the sample. The time point tag for this specimen amounts to: baseline before first vaccination. The sample was peripheral blood, taken on day 0 of AZD1222 vaccination. The origin of the receptors is an adult in good health.

Concerning this clone: At one end the junction does not follow the germline gene, possibly because of a read error. The chain joins TRBV19 to TRBJ1-5; the D gene is possibly TRBD1 (6 bases). Germline assignment: CDR1 LNHDA and CDR2 SQIVND (reference sequence). The CDR3 length is 15 residues. CDR3 amino acids: CASSTDSYSNQLQHF. CDR3 coding DNA: TGTGCCAGTAGTACGGACAGTTATAGCAATCAGCTCCAGCATTTT.

V is TRBV7-9 and J is TRBJ1-4; 8 positions agree with TRBD1. V was pared by 3 bases and J by 9 bases, with 6 bases of the junction left unmatched. Germline-derived CDR1 and CDR2 are SEHNR and FQNEAQ (reference sequence). This CDR3 is built from 14 residues. The CDR3 bases are TGTGCCAGCAGCTTTGGGACAGGAGTGAAAAAACTGTTTTTT. This codes for CASSFGTGVKKLFF.

The V call is TRBV7-2, the J call TRBJ1-1; D is uncertain. The CDR3 is made up of 13 amino acids. Deletions cut 1 base from V and 1 base from J, with 4 bases between. Germline V lookup: CDR1 SGHTA, CDR2 FQGNSA. The chain's CDR3 is CASSLVGNTEAFF. CDR3 sequence (DNA): TGTGCCAGCAGCTTAGTTGGGAACACTGAAGCTTTCTTT. The full variable domain, completed using reference TRBV7-2 and TRBJ1-1, is GAGVSQSPSNKVTEKGKDVELRCDPISGHTALYWYRQSLGQGLEFLIYFQGNSAPDKSGLPSDRFSAERTGGSVSTLTIQRTQQEDSAVYLCASSLVGNTEAFFGQGTRLTVV.

The gene calls are TRBV13 and TRBJ1-5; D not resolved. Germline CDR1 and CDR2: PRHDT and FYEKMQ (reference sequence). V lost 0 bases and J lost 2, with 8 bases in between. There are 15 residues in the CDR3. CDR3: CASSLGVMRNQPQHF. The DNA for the CDR3 is TGTGCCAGCAGCTTAGGGGTGATGCGCAATCAGCCCCAGCATTTT.

The V call is TRBV2, the J call TRBJ2-5; the D gene is possibly TRBD2 (5 bases). Germline V gene sequence: CDR1 SNHLY, CDR2 FYNNEI. V shed 6 bases and J shed 4 bases, with 15 bases lying between them. The length of the CDR3 is 14 residues. This CDR3 reads CASSLLGSRETQYF. DNA of the CDR3: TGTGCCAGCAGCTTACTAGGGAGTCGAGAGACCCAGTACTTC. The full variable domain, completed using reference TRBV2 and TRBJ2-5, is EPEVTQTPSHQVTQMGQEVILRCVPISNHLYFYWYRQILGQKVEFLVSFYNNEISEKSEIFDDQFSVERPDGSNFTLKIRSTKLEDSAMYFCASSLLGSRETQYFGPGTRLLVL.

This clone has a single count. CDR3 residues: CAIRDLNSRRAHTDTQYF. CDR3 in DNA: TGTGCCATCCGGGACCTCAATAGTAGAAGGGCGCACACAGATACGCAGTATTTT. This chain uses TRBV2 with TRBJ2-3; the D call may be TRBD1 or TRBD2 (5 bases each). The germline V gene encodes CDR1 SNHLY and CDR2 FYNNEI. Trimming cost V 10 bases and J 2 bases, with 28 bases left between them. The CDR3 covers 18 residues.

The chain combines TRBV7-8 with TRBJ1-1; 7 nucleotides agree with TRBD1. The CDR3 has 12 amino acids. Germline trimming cut 1 base from V and 10 bases from J; bases unmatched to any gene: 3. The V gene's germline CDR1 is SGHVS and CDR2 FQNEAQ. CDR3 sequence: CASSLEYRGAFF. CDR3 in DNA: TGTGCCAGCAGCTTAGAATACAGGGGAGCTTTCTTT.

The J gene is TRBJ1-2, the V gene TRBV5-1, with TRBD1 as a possible D gene (6 bases). This CDR3 contains 14 residues. Germline CDR1 reads SGHRS; CDR2 reads YFSETQ. V lost 0 bases to trimming and J lost 4 bases, with 10 bases between them. CDR3 nucleotide sequence: TGCGCCAGCAGCTTGGAGCAGGGGACCTATGGCTACACCTTC. Translating gives CASSLEQGTYGYTF.

The chain is built from TRBV9 and TRBJ2-1, with D perhaps TRBD1 (6 bases). This CDR3 has 14 amino acids. The germline gives CDR1 SGDLS, CDR2 YYNGEE. Deletions cut 0 bases from V and 7 bases from J, with 11 bases between. The CDR3 sequence is CASSVAGAGNEQFF. Here the CDR3 DNA reads TGTGCCAGCAGCGTAGCAGGGGCAGGGAATGAGCAGTTCTTC.